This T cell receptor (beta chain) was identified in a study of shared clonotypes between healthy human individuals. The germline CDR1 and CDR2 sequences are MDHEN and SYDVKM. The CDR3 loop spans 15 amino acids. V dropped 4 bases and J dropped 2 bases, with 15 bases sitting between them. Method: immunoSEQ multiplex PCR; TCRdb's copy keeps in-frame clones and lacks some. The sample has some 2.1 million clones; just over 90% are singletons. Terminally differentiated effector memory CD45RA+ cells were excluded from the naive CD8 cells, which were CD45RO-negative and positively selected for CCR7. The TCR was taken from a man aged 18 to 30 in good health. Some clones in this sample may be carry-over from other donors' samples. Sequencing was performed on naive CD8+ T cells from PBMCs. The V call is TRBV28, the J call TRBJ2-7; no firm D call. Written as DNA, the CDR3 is TGTGCCAGCAGTTACCCTGGCTCAAATACCTACGAGCAGTACTTC. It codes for CASSYPGSNTYEQYF.